This paragraph reports one TCR beta chain. Its antigen is as yet unknown. Primers for the PCR totalled 60 Vbeta and 13 Jbeta. TCRdb's table, derived via immunoSEQ multiplex PCR, lists solely in-frame clones and lacks some. Here the sample spans about 170,000 clones, more than 80% being singletons. The data originate from a study of cytomegalovirus exposure and HLA in healthy donors. V was pared by 6 bases and J by 2 bases, with 11 bases between. The CDR3 sequence is 15 residues long. Germline V gene lookup returns CDR1 SNHLY and CDR2 FYNNEI. Study results and caveats: Information on immune exposure was restricted to one variable (CMV serostatus). Association of a missense DCLRE1C variant with TCR beta V- and J-gene trimming was reported in a later analysis. The authors enumerated over 150 TCR beta chains as linked to cytomegalovirus. In a later analysis, DRB1 alleles had the most associated TCRs; HLA-C alleles the fewest.

Sequencing was carried out using PBMCs. The J gene is TRBJ2-6, the V gene TRBV2; D is possibly TRBD1 (6 bases). The TCR comes from a woman aged 18-29 years in good health and CMV-seronegative. The CDR3 loop is CASSHRVPGANVLTF. For the CDR3, the DNA is TGTGCCAGCAGCCACAGGGTTCCTGGGGCCAACGTCCTGACTTTC.